This entry describes one T cell receptor (beta chain). Its antigen is as yet unknown. The second PCR ran roughly 7 to 11 cycles with a sample-barcoded 5' primer and J-beta primers. From the 5' RACE reads, TCRdb called clonotypes with MiXCR, one entry per CDR3 protein. The sample includes 500,000 to 550,000 distinct CDR3 sequences, 24% of them seen just once. This record comes from a study of blood T cells in healthy people across ages. General study findings and limits: Age brought a roughly linear fall in TCR beta diversity measured per million T cells.

Germline V lookup: CDR1 SGDLS, CDR2 YYNGEE. The ends were cut back, 1 base at V and 7 bases at J, with 14 bases in the middle. The CDR3 has 15 residues. Individuals who donated were healthy Caucasians from Russia aged roughly 6 to 90. These sequences were also reported in another study, on T cells of mothers and their children. As that report states: cDNA was made from all extracted RNA, roughly 1.4 ug per 15 ul.

This rearrangement joins TRBV9 to TRBJ2-2, with D unresolved. This clonotype was obtained from a boy under 18 in good health. Input material: blood. In DNA, the CDR3 is TGTGCCAGCAGCGTAATGGCGTGGGAAGACGGGGAGCTGTTTTTT. Amino acid sequence: CASSVMAWEDGELFF.